The 27 T cell receptor beta chains below all came from one sample that was sequenced in a study of T cells in Graves' hyperthyroidism and ophthalmopathy. The source material, RNA transcripts, was used to amplify TCR beta CDR3 regions. First-round RT-PCR targeting the TCR CDR3 was performed with the HTBI primer set. Each CDR3 protein gets one entry after TCRdb re-called the multiplex PCR reads with MiXCR. This table has hundreds of thousands of distinct CDR3 sequences, around 13% appearing once. Material for sequencing was blood. These receptors came from a woman younger than 30 with Graves' hyperthyroidism.

This clonotype showed up many times. This sequence joins TRBV14 and TRBJ2-7; D unclear. In germline, CDR1 is SGHDN, CDR2 FVKESK. V dropped 1 base and J dropped 2 bases, with 9 bases sitting between them. The CDR3 covers 14 residues. CDR3 DNA: TGTGCCAGCAGCCAAGGGGCCGGAACCTACGAGCAGTACTTC. Its translation is CASSQGAGTYEQYF.

This chain uses TRBV6-1 with TRBJ1-5; 7 bases fit TRBD1. The V gene's germline CDR1 is MNHNS and CDR2 SASEGT. This CDR3 spans 15 amino acids. V shed 3 bases, J shed 4 bases, and the junction held 6 bases outside the gene matches. The chain's CDR3 is CASSDTGDTNQPQHF. The CDR3 bases are TGTGCCAGCAGTGATACAGGGGACACGAATCAGCCCCAGCATTTT.

This clonotype was recorded many times. The chain has TRBV2 and TRBJ2-5, with D unclear. The CDR3 is 13 amino acids. V dropped 4 bases and J dropped 0 bases, with 6 bases sitting between them. Per the germline V gene, CDR1 is SNHLY and CDR2 is FYNNEI. The CDR3 DNA reads TGTGCCAGCAGTGTTCAGAACCAAGAGACCCAGTACTTC. It encodes CASSVQNQETQYF.

This clonotype was seen repeatedly, ten times or more. The rearrangement links TRBV2 to TRBJ2-1; 11 bases agree with TRBD2. The V gene end was trimmed by 4 bases and the J gene end by 7 bases; junction bases not matched to a gene: 18. The CDR3 loop spans 19 amino acids. The germline V gene has CDR1 SNHLY and CDR2 FYNNEI. The CDR3 loop reads CASSASHGLFSGRANEQFF. CDR3 nucleotides: TGTGCCAGCAGTGCATCACATGGACTGTTTAGCGGGAGGGCAAATGAGCAGTTCTTC.

This rearrangement joins TRBV28 to TRBJ2-2; no clear D. The CDR3 has 13 residues. Trimming took 7 bases from V and 0 from J, leaving 6 bases between them. The V gene's germline CDR1 is MDHEN and CDR2 SYDVKM. The CDR3 loop reads CASKSTNTGELFF. The DNA for the CDR3 is TGTGCCAGCAAAAGTACGAACACCGGGGAGCTGTTTTTT.

This clonotype has just a few counts. The chain joins TRBV9 to TRBJ1-2, with 7 bases fitting TRBD1. V shed 7 bases and J 8 bases; nucleotides not matched to a gene: 11. Germline assignment: CDR1 SGDLS and CDR2 YYNGEE. CDR3 length: 13 residues. The CDR3: CASGKQGTEGYTF. The CDR3 DNA sequence: TGTGCCAGCGGAAAACAGGGGACGGAGGGCTACACCTTC. The full variable domain, completed using reference TRBV9 and TRBJ1-2, is DSGVTQTPKHLITATGQRVTLRCSPRSGDLSVYWYQQSLDQGLQFLIQYYNGEERAKGNILERFSAQQFPDLHSELNLSSLELGDSALYFCASGKQGTEGYTFGSGTRLTVV.

This clonotype was recorded a few times. V usage is TRBV3-1 and J usage is TRBJ2-7, with 9 bases matching TRBD2. After removal of 1 base from V and 0 bases from J, the junction contained 7 bases not matched to a gene. Germline V lookup: CDR1 LGHDT, CDR2 YNNKEL (reference sequence). CDR3 length: 17 residues. The CDR3 DNA sequence: TGTGCCAGCAGCCAAGGGCTAGCGGGGCCTTTCTCCTACGAGCAGTACTTC. Translating it yields CASSQGLAGPFSYEQYF.

This clonotype occurred many times. The gene calls are TRBV12-3 or TRBV12-4 and TRBJ2-7, with 9 bases identical to TRBD2. V was clipped by 4 bases and J by 1 base; unmatched bases: 5. The CDR3 contains 15 residues. CDR3 bases: TGTGCCAGCAGTTCTAGCGGGAAGAGGTCCTACGAGCAGTACTTC. This sequence encodes CASSSSGKRSYEQYF.

Concerning this clonotype itself: A much larger clonotype is one base distant, so this may be a read error. V gene TRBV28 combines with J gene TRBJ2-7; D is unclear. This CDR3 is built from 16 residues. The germline V gene has CDR1 MDHEN and CDR2 SYDVKM. In nucleotides, the CDR3 is TGCGCCGGCAGCCAAGAGTCGGCTCGGTTCACCTACGAGCAGTACTTC. This translates into CAGSQESARFTYEQYF.

The CDR3 is CAWSDQTWNSPLHF. The DNA of the CDR3 is TGTGCCTGGAGTGATCAGACTTGGAATTCACCCCTCCACTTT. V and J are TRBV30 and TRBJ1-6; unclear D gene. The ends were cut back, 1 base at V and 7 bases at J, with 11 bases in the middle. This CDR3 comprises 14 residues. The V gene's germline CDR1 is GTSNPN and CDR2 SVGIG (reference sequence).

V is TRBV6-6 and J is TRBJ2-1, with D possibly matching TRBD2 (6 bases). Trimming shortened V by 2 bases and J by 4 bases, and 12 bases separated the two germline ends. Germline V gives CDR1 MNHNY, CDR2 SVGAGI (reference sequence). This CDR3 has 15 amino acids. The CDR3 DNA sequence: TGTGCCAGCAGTTACGACCGGGGGATGTACAATGAGCAGTTCTTC. Its translation: CASSYDRGMYNEQFF.

This clonotype was observed many times. The chain couples TRBV11-3 to TRBJ2-5; 7 positions agree with TRBD2. There are 14 residues in the CDR3. Germline V gene lookup returns CDR1 SGHNT and CDR2 YENEEA. Trimming took 8 bases from V and 5 from J; bases not matched to a gene: 11. As DNA, the CDR3 is TGTGCCAGCGGGGGGGAGTGGCGGGCGGAGACCCAGTACTTC. Protein product: CASGGEWRAETQYF.

About this clonotype: One base away lies a much larger clone, so this may be a sequencing read error. The chain combines TRBV12-3 or TRBV12-4 with TRBJ2-3; D not resolved. This CDR3 is 15 amino acids long. V shed 2 bases and J shed 0 bases, with 9 bases lying between them. CDR3 sequence reads: CASSLTKASTDTQYF. The DNA of the CDR3 is TGTGCCAGCAGTTTAACCAAGGCTAGCACAGATACGCAGTATTTT.

This clonotype was counted between two and nine times. The J gene is TRBJ2-7, the V gene TRBV5-1, with D unresolved. The CDR3 covers 12 residues. Per the germline V gene, CDR1 is SGHRS and CDR2 is YFSETQ. The V end lost 6 bases, the J end lost 5 bases, and 12 bases lay between the germline ends. The CDR3 spells CASKKGSNEQYF. CDR3 sequence (DNA): TGCGCCAGCAAGAAGGGCAGCAACGAGCAGTACTTC. Combining the CDR3 with reference TRBV5-1 and TRBJ2-7 gives the whole variable domain KAGVTQTPRYLIKTRGQQVTLSCSPISGHRSVSWYQQTPGQGLQFLFEYFSETQRNKGNFPGRFSGRQFSNSRSEMNVSTLELGDSALYLCASKKGSNEQYFGPGTRLTVT.

Many counts were recorded for this clonotype. The V and J genes are TRBV29-1 and TRBJ1-1; tentatively, D is TRBD1 (6 bases). Between the trimmed V and J ends, which lost 7 bases and 2 bases, there was a span of 17 bases. The V gene's germline CDR1 is SQVTM and CDR2 ANQGSEA. The CDR3 contains 14 residues. Here the CDR3 reads CSARGLTGNTEAFF. The CDR3 DNA reads TGCAGCGCCAGAGGACTGACAGGTAACACTGAAGCTTTCTTT.

This clonotype was picked up many times. This rearrangement joins TRBV20-1 to TRBJ1-1; maybe TRBD1 (6 bases). The CDR3 has 14 residues. V was shortened by 6 bases and J by 4 bases, with 18 bases between the two germline ends. From germline, CDR1 is DFQATT and CDR2 SNEGSKA (reference sequence). The DNA for the CDR3 is TGCAGTGCCATACCGACTACAGGGCGCACTGAAGCTTTCTTT. Its protein is CSAIPTTGRTEAFF.

In this sample, this clonotype turned up a few times. The V call is TRBV9, the J call TRBJ2-7; the match to TRBD1 covers 11 bases. There are 15 residues in the CDR3. With 0 bases clipped from V and 6 bases from J, the junction kept 5 bases outside the gene matches. Per the germline V gene, CDR1 is SGDLS and CDR2 is YYNGEE. The CDR3 sequence is CASSVGRTGGTEQYF. CDR3 sequence (DNA): TGTGCCAGCAGCGTAGGCAGGACAGGGGGCACCGAGCAGTACTTC. Complete variable domain (other parts from reference TRBV9 and TRBJ2-7): DSGVTQTPKHLITATGQRVTLRCSPRSGDLSVYWYQQSLDQGLQFLIQYYNGEERAKGNILERFSAQQFPDLHSELNLSSLELGDSALYFCASSVGRTGGTEQYFGPGTRLTVT.

This clonotype has only a few counts. The J gene is TRBJ2-3, the V gene TRBV14; unclear D gene. V gave up 5 bases and J gave up 4 bases, with 7 bases separating them. CDR1 and CDR2 from the germline V gene are SGHDN and FVKESK. This CDR3 has 12 residues. The CDR3 region is CASSDGADTQYF. CDR3 DNA sequence: TGTGCCAGCAGCGATGGGGCAGATACGCAGTATTTT.

This clonotype was recorded a few times. CDR3 region: CASSPRGTGSSYNEQFF. As DNA, the CDR3 is TGCGCCAGCAGCCCCCGCGGGACAGGGAGCTCCTACAATGAGCAGTTCTTC. The chain is built from TRBV4-1 and TRBJ2-1; 9 bases align to TRBD1. V lost 4 bases and J lost 0; bases outside the gene matches: 7. This CDR3 spans 17 amino acids. In germline, CDR1 is MGHRA, CDR2 YSYEKL.

In its sample, this clonotype was seen a few times. The rearrangement joins TRBV3-1 to TRBJ2-1; D gene ambiguous. The CDR3 loop spans 12 amino acids. In germline, CDR1 is LGHDT, CDR2 YNNKEL (reference sequence). Between the trimmed V and J ends, which lost 1 base and 10 bases, there was a span of 8 bases. Written as DNA, the CDR3 is TGTGCCAGCAGCCAAGCGACGAGAGAGCAGTTCTTC. It yields the protein CASSQATREQFF.

This clonotype was counted between two and nine times. This chain uses TRBV4-1 with TRBJ1-2; 8 nucleotides agree with TRBD1. Trimming removed 0 bases from V and 4 bases from J; junction bases left unmatched: 7. The germline V gene encodes CDR1 MGHRA and CDR2 YSYEKL. This CDR3 has 16 amino acids. CDR3: CASSQDFRGRLYGYTF. The DNA of the CDR3 is TGCGCCAGCAGCCAAGATTTCAGGGGGCGCCTCTATGGCTACACCTTC.

This clonotype was seen repeatedly, ten times or more. The rearrangement uses TRBV7-4 and TRBJ2-4; 8 nucleotides match TRBD1. The trim removed 5 bases at V and 1 base at J, leaving 10 bases unmatched. This CDR3 spans 17 amino acids. Germline assignment: CDR1 SGHVT and CDR2 SQSDAQ. The CDR3: CASSQTTGAYAKNIQYF. The CDR3 bases are TGTGCCAGCAGCCAGACGACAGGGGCGTATGCCAAAAACATTCAGTACTTC.

Ten or more counts support this clonotype. The chain is built from TRBV6-1 and TRBJ2-2, with 9 positions matching TRBD1. From germline, CDR1 is MNHNS and CDR2 SASEGT. CDR3 length equals 15 residues. J was trimmed by 4 bases and V by 10 bases; bases with no gene match: 10. CDR3 sequence: CATSTQGAVTGELFF. The CDR3 region has the DNA TGTGCCACCTCGACACAGGGGGCGGTCACCGGGGAGCTGTTTTTT.

The chain recombines TRBV20-1 with TRBJ2-5; 9 nucleotides align to TRBD2. The CDR3 contains 15 residues. Germline V CDR1 and CDR2: DFQATT, SNEGSKA (reference sequence). V lost 0 bases, J lost 5 bases, and 7 bases stayed unmatched. The CDR3 is CSARDATSGGETQYF. For the CDR3, the DNA is TGCAGTGCTAGAGATGCGACTAGCGGCGGGGAGACCCAGTACTTC.

This clonotype was seen many times. V is TRBV6-1 and J is TRBJ2-7; TRBD2 matches 7 bases. Trimming cost V 6 bases and J 2 bases; bases outside gene matches: 1. The CDR3 covers 12 residues. Germline V gene data show CDR1 as MNHNS and CDR2 as SASEGT. For the CDR3, the DNA is TGTGCCAGCAGGCGGGGGACCTACGAGCAGTACTTC. Translation: CASRRGTYEQYF.

The rearrangement uses TRBV20-1 and TRBJ2-7; possible D gene TRBD1, 6 bases. Germline V gene lookup returns CDR1 DFQATT and CDR2 SNEGSKA (reference sequence). This CDR3 has 11 residues. V lost 6 bases and J lost 3, with 9 bases in between. DNA for the CDR3: TGCAGTGCAGGGACACGCTACGAGCAGTACTTC. This translates into CSAGTRYEQYF.

This clonotype appeared many times. This chain uses TRBV11-2 with TRBJ2-1; possible D gene TRBD1, 5 bases. The ends were cut back, 1 base at V and 4 bases at J, with 11 bases in the middle. Germline CDR1 and CDR2: SGHAT and FQNNGV. The CDR3 is 15 residues long. The chain's CDR3 is CASSLGRGPYNEQFF. The CDR3 DNA reads TGTGCCAGCAGCTTAGGAAGGGGTCCATACAATGAGCAGTTCTTC.